What follows describes a single TCR beta chain. Its antigen is undetermined. The sample comes from a study of post-analysis software for immune sequencing data. On the study more broadly: Several disease courses (relapsing-remitting, secondary progressive and progressive-relapsing) of multiple sclerosis were included. Regarding the study as a whole: Higher frequency in patients than in controls was seen for about five TRBV segments, with TRBV5-6, TRBV5-1 and TRBV20-1 among them. People with multiple sclerosis had a significantly lower normalized Chao1 diversity than controls did.

This CDR3 spans 16 amino acids. Germline loops: CDR1 SGHRS, CDR2 YFSETQ. TCR beta cDNA libraries included unique molecular identifiers. TCRdb passed the PCR reads through MiXCR, listing each CDR3 protein once. The repertoire has 650,000 to 850,000 distinct CDR3 sequences, roughly 50% of them found once; the top ten carry roughly 4.4%. The source material was blood. The chain has TRBV5-1 and TRBJ2-4; D possibly matches TRBD1 or TRBD2 (6 bases each). TRBJ2-7 explains the end of the DNA better; the J call may be wrong. This sequence originates from a girl between 10 and 17 years old with multiple sclerosis. The DNA of the CDR3 is TGCGCCAGCAGCATACCAGGCCCGGGGGCAAACGACGAGCAGTACTTC. It is translated as CASSIPGPGANDEQYF.